The 22 T cell receptor beta chains presented below share a single source sample, sequenced in a study of shared clonotypes between healthy human individuals. TCRdb keeps only in-frame clones here, not all; method: immunoSEQ multiplex PCR. The repertoire holds under 600,000 clones, with less than 98% as singletons. The sequencing input was naive CD4+ T cells sorted from blood. Subset meaning: CD45RA+ positively selected. These receptor sequences come from a woman aged 25 to 39 in good health.

The chain uses TRBV5-1 and TRBJ1-1; TRBD1 might be the D (5 bases). The CDR3 contains 15 residues. The germline V and J ends were trimmed by 3 bases and 2 bases, with 14 bases remaining between them. The V gene's germline CDR1 is SGHRS and CDR2 YFSETQ. CDR3 loop: CASSSPGHYNTEAFF. The CDR3 bases are TGCGCCAGCAGCTCCCCTGGACACTATAACACTGAAGCTTTCTTT.

CDR3 nucleotides: TGCGCCAGCAGCTTGGTAGGGAACACAGATACGCAGTATTTT. Translated: CASSLVGNTDTQYF. The chain uses TRBV5-1 and TRBJ2-3, with D uncertain. V gave up 0 bases and J gave up 2 bases, with 7 bases separating them. Germline loops: CDR1 SGHRS, CDR2 YFSETQ. The CDR3 spans 14 residues.

This clone was picked up one time. The V and J genes are TRBV15 and TRBJ2-3; 12 nucleotides match TRBD2. Losses at the gene ends were 5 bases for V and 5 bases for J; bases not matched to a gene: 5. The CDR3 consists of 15 residues. CDR1 and CDR2 (germline): LNHNV, YYDKDF (reference sequence). CDR3 DNA sequence: TGTGCCACCAGCCCCAGACTAGCGGGAGAAGATACGCAGTATTTT. This translates into CATSPRLAGEDTQYF.

CDR3 DNA sequence: TGTGCCAGCTCACCAGGTACTCAGGGCGAGCAGTACTTC. It specifies CASSPGTQGEQYF. The rearrangement joins TRBV18 to TRBJ2-7, with D perhaps TRBD1 (5 bases). The CDR3 loop spans 13 amino acids. Germline-derived CDR1 and CDR2 are KGHSH and LQKENI. Between the trimmed V and J ends, which lost 2 bases and 6 bases, there was a span of 11 bases.

V and J are TRBV6-6 and TRBJ2-1, with TRBD2 matching over 9 bases. The V segment lost 6 bases and the J segment 7 bases; nucleotides outside the gene matches: 13. The CDR3 consists of 16 residues. CDR1 MNHNY and CDR2 SVGAGI come from the germline V gene (reference sequence). This chain's CDR3 is CASSTPGLAGSNEQFF. CDR3 in DNA: TGTGCCAGCAGCACCCCCGGGCTAGCGGGAAGTAATGAGCAGTTCTTC.

This chain uses TRBV6-5 with TRBJ1-5; no clear D gene. V was clipped by 0 bases and J by 5 bases, with 11 bases between them. The CDR3 sequence is 15 residues long. Germline CDR1 reads MNHEY; CDR2 reads SVGAGI. DNA for the CDR3: TGTGCCAGCAGTTACTCTGGACGTCCCGATCAGCCCCAGCATTTT. Protein: CASSYSGRPDQPQHF.

The gene calls are TRBV11-3 and TRBJ2-1; 13 bases match TRBD2. This CDR3 region has 16 residues. Trimming at V came to 0 bases and at J to 10 bases, leaving 6 bases not matched to a gene. CDR1 is SGHNT, CDR2 YENEEA, per germline. This chain's CDR3 is CASSLETSGRAGEQFF. CDR3 DNA: TGTGCCAGCAGCTTAGAAACTAGCGGGAGGGCCGGAGAGCAGTTCTTC.

This chain uses TRBV10-1 with TRBJ2-1, with 12 bases that match TRBD2. Trimming took 3 bases from V and 0 from J; bases not matched to a gene: 3. CDR1 and CDR2 (germline): WNHNN, SYGVQD (reference sequence). CDR3 size: 17 residues. The CDR3 DNA reads TGCGCCAGCAGTGAACTAGCGGGAGGCTACTCCTACAATGAGCAGTTCTTC. Residues: CASSELAGGYSYNEQFF.

The gene calls are TRBV27 and TRBJ2-1; 10 bases are shared with TRBD2. J gave up 0 bases and V 7 bases, and 9 bases lay outside the gene matches. The CDR3 length is 17 residues. CDR1 is MNHEY and CDR2 is SMNVEV in the germline V gene (reference sequence). The CDR3 spells CASTTGLAVSSYNEQFF. DNA for the CDR3: TGTGCCAGCACCACTGGACTAGCGGTTAGCTCCTACAATGAGCAGTTCTTC.

The chain joins TRBV2 to TRBJ2-1, with TRBD2 matching 7 bases. This CDR3 contains 14 residues. After removal of 9 bases from V and 8 bases from J, the junction contained 13 bases not matched to a gene. Germline-derived CDR1 and CDR2 are SNHLY and FYNNEI. In DNA form, the CDR3 reads TGTGCCAGTACTAAGGGTGGGAGGGTCTATGAGCAGTTCTTC. Protein product: CASTKGGRVYEQFF.

The V gene is TRBV5-1, the J gene TRBJ1-2; the match to TRBD1 covers 7 bases. The V segment lost 5 bases and the J segment 5 bases; nucleotides outside the gene matches: 12. The CDR3 length is 15 residues. The V gene's germline CDR1 is SGHRS and CDR2 YFSETQ. This chain's CDR3 is CASRLAEDRIYGYTF. The CDR3 DNA follows: TGCGCCAGCAGACTGGCAGAGGACAGGATATATGGCTACACCTTC. Looking up the rest from reference TRBV5-1 and TRBJ1-2 gives the full variable domain: KAGVTQTPRYLIKTRGQQVTLSCSPISGHRSVSWYQQTPGQGLQFLFEYFSETQRNKGNFPGRFSGRQFSNSRSEMNVSTLELGDSALYLCASRLAEDRIYGYTFGSGTRLTVV.

V usage is TRBV18 and J usage is TRBJ2-5, with 7 bases matching TRBD2. The germline V gene has CDR1 KGHSH and CDR2 LQKENI. CDR3 length: 16 residues. V trimming: 3 bases; J trimming: 4 bases; junction bases outside the gene matches: 11. DNA of the CDR3: TGTGCCAGCTCACCGCTCGGGTCGGGAGGAGGAGAGACCCAGTACTTC. This sequence encodes CASSPLGSGGGETQYF.

The V gene is TRBV28, the J gene TRBJ2-3; D gene unclear. Germline CDR1 reads MDHEN; CDR2 reads SYDVKM. There are 14 residues in the CDR3. Trimming left V 3 bases short and J 2 bases short, with 9 bases between. As DNA, the CDR3 is TGTGCCAGCAGTTTCTTGGGGTTCACAGATACGCAGTATTTT. Its translation: CASSFLGFTDTQYF.

The chain joins TRBV7-6 to TRBJ2-5; tentative D call: TRBD1 (6 bases). V lost 5 bases and J 7 bases, leaving 17 bases between the germline ends. The CDR3 has 14 amino acids. CDR1 and CDR2 (germline): SGHVS, FNYEAQ. The CDR3 sequence is CASSNLQGIRTQYF. The CDR3 DNA reads as TGTGCCAGCAGCAATTTACAGGGCATTCGGACCCAGTACTTC. Supplemented by reference TRBV7-6 and TRBJ2-5, the full variable domain reads GAGVSQSPRYKVTKRGQDVALRCDPISGHVSLYWYRQALGQGPEFLTYFNYEAQQDKSGLPNDRFSAERPEGSISTLTIQRTEQRDSAMYRCASSNLQGIRTQYFGPGTRLLVL.

V is TRBV9 and J is TRBJ2-2; TRBD2 agrees at 10 bases. The CDR3 contains 17 residues. V trimming: 3 bases; J trimming: 4 bases; junction bases outside the gene matches: 9. CDR1 and CDR2 from the germline V gene are SGDLS and YYNGEE. CDR3 DNA sequence: TGTGCCAGCAGCGGACGGGCTAGCGGGAGTAGCACCGGGGAGCTGTTTTTT. Amino acid sequence: CASSGRASGSSTGELFF.

This rearrangement joins TRBV11-3 to TRBJ2-2; D tentatively fits TRBD1 or TRBD2 (6 bases each). This CDR3 spans 18 amino acids. Germline-derived CDR1 and CDR2 are SGHNT and YENEEA. Between the trimmed V and J ends, which lost 4 bases and 4 bases, there was a span of 22 bases. The CDR3 DNA reads TGTGCCAGCAGCTCACGGGAAGGGGGGAAGACGATCACCGGGGAGCTGTTTTTT. Encoded protein: CASSSREGGKTITGELFF.

This clone was observed a single time. V usage is TRBV7-9 and J usage is TRBJ2-5; 7 bases map to TRBD2. The CDR3 is 16 amino acids. Germline V CDR1 and CDR2: SEHNR, FQNEAQ (reference sequence). Trimming cost V 0 bases and J 2 bases; bases outside gene matches: 6. CDR3 amino acids: CASSLAGGRVQETQYF. DNA for the CDR3: TGTGCCAGCAGCTTAGCGGGAGGGAGGGTTCAAGAGACCCAGTACTTC. The full variable domain, in which reference TRBV7-9 and TRBJ2-5 provide the parts outside the CDR3, is DTGVSQNPRHKITKRGQNVTFRCDPISEHNRLYWYRQTLGQGPEFLTYFQNEAQLEKSRLLSDRFSAERPKGSFSTLEIQRTEQGDSAMYLCASSLAGGRVQETQYFGPGTRLLVL.

The J gene is TRBJ1-4, the V gene TRBV27; no reliable D call. The V end lost 5 bases, the J end lost 0 bases, and 7 bases lay between the germline ends. CDR1 is MNHEY and CDR2 is SMNVEV in the germline V gene (reference sequence). The CDR3 covers 14 residues. The CDR3 coding sequence is TGTGCCAGCAGTCGGGCCGCAACTAATGAAAAACTGTTTTTT. It yields the protein CASSRAATNEKLFF. Full variable domain (outside the CDR3, taken from reference TRBV27 and TRBJ1-4): EAQVTQNPRYLITVTGKKLTVTCSQNMNHEYMSWYRQDPGLGLRQIYYSMNVEVTDKGDVPEGYKVSRKEKRNFPLILESPSPNQTSLYFCASSRAATNEKLFFGSGTQLSVL.

The chain combines TRBV27 with TRBJ1-6, with D possibly being TRBD1 (5 bases). Trimming stripped 0 bases from V and 0 bases from J, with 15 bases between. CDR1 MNHEY and CDR2 SMNVEV come from the germline V gene (reference sequence). This CDR3 spans 19 amino acids. The DNA for the CDR3 is TGTGCCAGCAGTTTATCTCGGGGGGAGGGCCTCTCCTATAATTCACCCCTCCACTTT. This sequence encodes CASSLSRGEGLSYNSPLHF.

The chain recombines TRBV5-6 with TRBJ1-3; D is unresolved. Germline loops: CDR1 SGHDT, CDR2 YYEEEE. The V and J ends lost 3 bases and 0 bases respectively, with 7 bases between them. CDR3 length: 14 residues. CDR3 nucleotides: TGTGCCAGCAGCTCGACGAGCTCTGGAAACACCATATATTTT. Its translation: CASSSTSSGNTIYF.

The chain couples TRBV6-5 to TRBJ2-7; 11 nucleotides line up with TRBD1. Germline values: CDR1 MNHEY, CDR2 SVGAGI. This CDR3 has 15 residues. J lost 2 bases, V lost 8 bases, and 8 bases had no gene match. The CDR3 nucleotides are TGTGCCAGCCGACCGGACAGGGGGCTTCCCTACGAGCAGTACTTC. Its translation is CASRPDRGLPYEQYF.

This clone appeared once. This sequence joins TRBV11-2 and TRBJ2-5, with D possibly being TRBD2 (6 bases). The DNA end is a closer match to TRBJ2-7, so the J assignment may be wrong. This CDR3 has 15 amino acids. CDR1 is SGHAT and CDR2 is FQNNGV in the germline V gene. The CDR3 is CASSYTSIDGYEQYF. CDR3 DNA: TGTGCCAGCAGCTATACTAGCATAGACGGCTACGAGCAGTACTTC.